This paragraph covers one TCR beta chain sequence. There are 13 residues in the CDR3. The ends were cut back, 3 bases at V and 4 bases at J, with 10 bases in the middle. Germline V gene lookup returns CDR1 SGDLS and CDR2 YYNGEE. PCR or immunohistochemistry showed mismatch repair deficiency in every enrolled patient. TCRdb's copy holds only in-frame clones and misses some; the assay was immunoSEQ multiplex PCR. This table has under 25,000 clones, over 70% appearing once. The data are from a study of PD-1 blockade in mismatch repair-deficient tumors. The origin of this receptor is an adult with mismatch repair-deficient cancer. Sequences were derived from PBMCs, sampled 52 weeks after starting pembrolizumab. V is TRBV9 and J is TRBJ1-2; D remains ambiguous. The chain's CDR3 is CASSAQERYGYTF. The CDR3 nucleotides read TGTGCCAGCAGCGCCCAGGAACGCTATGGCTACACCTTC. The full variable domain, with the rest looked up from reference TRBV9 and TRBJ1-2, is DSGVTQTPKHLITATGQRVTLRCSPRSGDLSVYWYQQSLDQGLQFLIQYYNGEERAKGNILERFSAQQFPDLHSELNLSSLELGDSALYFCASSAQERYGYTFGSGTRLTVV.